The 20 T cell receptor beta chains below were found in one sample sequenced in a study of blood T cells in healthy people across ages. The second PCR ran about 6 to 11 cycles with a sample-barcoded 5' primer and J-beta primers. A single record per CDR3 protein comes from TCRdb applying MiXCR to the 5' RACE reads. The sample contains some 900,000 distinct CDR3 sequences, 48% of which appear only once. Sequencing input: blood. The receptors stem from a man under 40 in good health.

This chain connects TRBV6-6 to TRBJ1-6; possibly TRBD1 for D (6 bases). The CDR3 totals 15 residues. The V and J ends lost 6 bases and 9 bases respectively, with 18 bases between them. CDR1 is MNHNY, CDR2 SVGAGI, per germline (reference sequence). CDR3 amino acids: CASSPLGGQGSPLHF. CDR3 nucleotide sequence: TGTGCCAGCAGCCCCCTCGGGGGGCAAGGTTCACCCCTCCACTTT.

V is TRBV7-8 and J is TRBJ1-5; 8 positions match TRBD1. The CDR3 loop spans 16 amino acids. Looked up from germline, CDR1 is SGHVS and CDR2 is FQNEAQ. V shed 5 bases, J shed 2 bases, and the junction held 8 bases outside the gene matches. The CDR3 region is CASSSQGASGNQPQHF. CDR3 bases: TGTGCCAGCAGCAGCCAGGGGGCTAGTGGCAATCAGCCCCAGCATTTT.

Many counts were recorded for this clonotype. V usage is TRBV5-6 and J usage is TRBJ2-7; D not resolved. Trimming took 2 bases from V and 3 from J, leaving 15 bases between them. Per germline, CDR1 SGHDT and CDR2 YYEEEE. CDR3 length equals 15 residues. The CDR3 spells CASSLGLNNLYEQYF. DNA for the CDR3: TGTGCCAGCAGCTTAGGCCTGAACAACCTCTACGAGCAGTACTTC.

This clonotype has only a few counts. V gene TRBV27 combines with J gene TRBJ2-5; 7 bases match TRBD1. This CDR3 spans 15 amino acids. Germline V lookup: CDR1 MNHEY, CDR2 SMNVEV (reference sequence). With V trimmed by 7 bases and J by 0 bases, 8 bases remained unmatched. As DNA, the CDR3 is TGTGCCAGCACCTTTGACAGGGAGTACCAAGAGACCCAGTACTTC. Translating it yields CASTFDREYQETQYF.

Worth noting for this clonotype: The junction departs from the called germline gene at one end, perhaps through a read error. J is TRBJ2-7 and V is TRBV6-5, with a tentative D call TRBD1 (5 bases). The length of the CDR3 is 12 residues. Germline V lookup: CDR1 MNHEY, CDR2 SVGAGI. The CDR3 DNA reads TGTGCCAGCAGCCGGACAACCTACGGGCAGTACTTC. This gives the protein CASSRTTYGQYF.

This chain links TRBV6-5 with TRBJ1-2; D uncertain. Germline V lookup: CDR1 MNHEY, CDR2 SVGAGI. V shed 6 bases and J shed 0 bases, with 5 bases lying between them. The CDR3 contains 12 residues. The CDR3 protein is CASRRPNYGYTF. Written as DNA, the CDR3 is TGTGCCAGCAGACGTCCTAACTATGGCTACACCTTC.

The chain has TRBV7-9 and TRBJ1-2; D is uncertain. The CDR3 sequence is 15 residues long. V lost 0 bases and J lost 0, with 8 bases in between. The germline V gene encodes CDR1 SEHNR and CDR2 FQNEAQ (reference sequence). The CDR3 coding sequence is TGTGCCAGCAGCTTAGCGGTAGCCCCTAACTATGGCTACACCTTC. It is translated as CASSLAVAPNYGYTF.

The chain is built from TRBV24-1 and TRBJ2-2, with TRBD1 matching 7 bases. CDR1 and CDR2 (germline): KGHDR, SFDVKD. The CDR3 length is 16 residues. Trimming took 1 base from V and 3 from J; bases not matched to a gene: 4. The chain's CDR3 is CATSDFETGYTGELFF. For the CDR3, the DNA is TGTGCCACCAGTGATTTCGAGACAGGGTACACCGGGGAGCTGTTTTTT.

The rearrangement joins TRBV28 to TRBJ1-5; TRBD1 aligns across 9 bases. The CDR3 covers 15 residues. V lost 6 bases to trimming and J lost 5 bases; unmatched junction nucleotides: 8. CDR1 and CDR2 (germline): MDHEN, SYDVKM. The DNA of the CDR3 is TGTGCCAGCAGCCCTGGTGGGACAGGGTATCAGCCCCAGCATTTT. This gives the protein CASSPGGTGYQPQHF.

This chain joins TRBV14 and TRBJ2-4, with D hard to call. The CDR3 consists of 14 residues. The germline gives CDR1 SGHDN, CDR2 FVKESK. Trimming removed 1 base at V and 8 bases at J, with 12 bases between. The CDR3 DNA reads TGTGCCAGCAGCCAAGGAATTAGCAGTCACATTCAGTACTTC. This translates into CASSQGISSHIQYF.

This clonotype appeared many times. The chain carries TRBV27 and TRBJ2-7; 8 bases agree with TRBD2. Trimming at V came to 2 bases and at J to 6 bases, leaving 12 bases not matched to a gene. Germline V CDR1 and CDR2: MNHEY, SMNVEV (reference sequence). CDR3 size: 16 residues. The CDR3 sequence is CASSLGTSGSIGEQYF. The CDR3, as DNA: TGTGCCAGCAGTTTAGGCACTAGCGGATCAATCGGCGAGCAGTACTTC.

Comment on this clonotype: Relative to the germline gene, one junction end is altered; a read error may explain this. This chain links TRBV7-9 with TRBJ2-3; TRBD1 matches at 10 bases. Germline CDR1 and CDR2: SEHNR and FQNEAQ (reference sequence). The CDR3 has 15 amino acids. The CDR3 region has the DNA TGTGCCAGCAGCTTAACGACAGGGGGCACGGATACGCAGTATTTT. It specifies CASSLTTGGTDTQYF.

This clonotype was counted a few times. V is TRBV11-1 and J is TRBJ1-1; 8 bases match TRBD1. The CDR3 length is 15 residues. Germline assignment: CDR1 SGHAT and CDR2 FQDESV (reference sequence). Trimming took 4 bases from V and 4 from J; bases not matched to a gene: 8. CDR3 residues: CASSSLGQGSTEAFF. CDR3 coding DNA: TGTGCCAGCAGCTCGCTTGGACAGGGTAGCACTGAAGCTTTCTTT.

This clonotype was detected a few times. The chain uses TRBV28 and TRBJ1-6; tentatively, D is TRBD1 (5 bases). The CDR3 is made up of 15 amino acids. CDR1 is MDHEN, CDR2 SYDVKM, per germline. V lost 5 bases and J lost 6, with 14 bases in between. The CDR3 is CASSAVRQSNSPLHF. DNA of the CDR3: TGTGCCAGCAGTGCCGTCAGACAGTCTAATTCACCCCTCCACTTT.

The chain links TRBV9 to TRBJ2-5; D is unclear. The CDR3 is 15 residues long. Deletions cut 0 bases from V and 5 bases from J, with 14 bases between. The germline V gene encodes CDR1 SGDLS and CDR2 YYNGEE. CDR3 nucleotides: TGTGCCAGCAGCGTAGCCACCACCGAGATGGAGACCCAGTACTTC. It encodes CASSVATTEMETQYF.

This clonotype showed up just a few times. The gene calls are TRBV6-2 or TRBV6-3 and TRBJ1-1, with D perhaps matching TRBD1 (6 bases). Trimming stripped 6 bases from V and 3 bases from J, with 23 bases between. The CDR3 loop spans 17 amino acids. Germline CDR1 reads MNHEY; CDR2 reads SVGEGT. CDR3 residues: CASSYPEGVTRHTEAFF. The CDR3 nucleotides read TGTGCCAGCAGCTACCCAGAGGGGGTCACGCGGCACACTGAAGCTTTCTTT.

This sequence joins TRBV9 and TRBJ1-1; weak D call: TRBD1 (6 bases). This CDR3 has 17 residues. With 3 bases removed from V and 0 bases from J, the gap between germline ends came to 18 bases. Germline CDR1 and CDR2: SGDLS and YYNGEE. This CDR3 is CASSDHGGGRMNTEAFF. Written as DNA, the CDR3 is TGTGCCAGCAGCGACCACGGAGGGGGGCGGATGAACACTGAAGCTTTCTTT.

This chain uses TRBV18 with TRBJ2-7, with 9 bases matching TRBD1. CDR3 size: 16 residues. Per the germline V gene, CDR1 is KGHSH and CDR2 is LQKENI. V trimming: 3 bases; J trimming: 5 bases; junction bases outside the gene matches: 11. The chain's CDR3 is CASSPWLGQGKHEQYF. CDR3 nucleotide sequence: TGTGCCAGCTCACCGTGGTTGGGACAGGGCAAGCACGAGCAGTACTTC.

This clonotype was detected only a few times. V usage is TRBV3-1 and J usage is TRBJ2-3, with D possibly being TRBD2 (6 bases). Trimming removed 3 bases from V and 2 bases from J, with 12 bases in between. Per germline, CDR1 LGHDT and CDR2 YNNKEL (reference sequence). This CDR3 contains 15 residues. The CDR3 loop is CASSQIGGLTDTQYF. The DNA for the CDR3 is TGTGCCAGCAGCCAGATTGGGGGACTCACAGATACGCAGTATTTT.

The gene calls are TRBV5-5 and TRBJ1-5; 7 nucleotides line up with TRBD1. The V and J ends lost 2 bases and 7 bases, in that order; junction bases with no gene match: 3. This CDR3 spans 13 amino acids. CDR1 is SGHKS, CDR2 YYEKEE, per germline (reference sequence). CDR3 DNA: TGTGCCAGCAGCTTTTCCAGGGGGCAGCCCCAGCATTTT. Encoded protein: CASSFSRGQPQHF. The whole variable domain, remainder taken from reference TRBV5-5 and TRBJ1-5, is DAGVTQSPTHLIKTRGQQVTLRCSPISGHKSVSWYQQVLGQGPQFIFQYYEKEERGRGNFPDRFSARQFPNYSSELNVNALLLGDSALYLCASSFSRGQPQHFGDGTRLSIL.